A selection of T cell receptor beta chains follows, all from one sample in a study of blood T cell repertoires in COVID-19. Using immunoSEQ multiplex PCR, the repertoire was profiled, and TCRdb retains in-frame clones only, with some absent. The data contain some 200,000 clones, 80% to 90% of them seen just once; the ten biggest clones take up 10%. The specimen was PBMCs or T cells enriched from blood (not recorded which). Every receptor here comes from a man younger than 30 with acute COVID-19. Each CDR3 is given with its conserved first and last residue. D genes are given only for firm matches. Rows may omit the clone size; those that give it use once, few, many or a size class.

D: NA; J: TRBJ2-2; V: TRBV6-5; size: NA; CDR3: CASSYSAGVSGELFF; DNA: TGTGCCAGCAGTTACTCCGCAGGGGTATCCGGGGAGCTGTTTTTT
D: TRBD1; J: TRBJ1-2; V: TRBV5-1; size: NA; CDR3: CASSRDREVSIDGYTF; DNA: TGCGCCAGCAGCCGCGACAGGGAGGTATCGATAGATGGCTACACCTTC
D: NA; J: TRBJ1-1; V: TRBV4-2; size: NA; CDR3: CASSQVTVNTEAFF; DNA: TGTGCCAGCAGCCAAGTTACGGTGAACACTGAAGCTTTCTTT
D: NA; J: TRBJ1-1; V: TRBV5-1; size: NA; CDR3: CASSRHTGLDTEAFF; DNA: TGCGCCAGCAGCCGTCACACAGGGTTGGACACTGAAGCTTTCTTT
D: NA; J: TRBJ2-3; V: TRBV27; size: NA; CDR3: CASSRIGGGSTDTQYF; DNA: TGTGCCAGCAGTAGAATAGGTGGGGGGAGCACAGATACGCAGTATTTT
D: TRBD1; J: TRBJ1-2; V: TRBV2; size: NA; CDR3: CASKKPGGGYTF; DNA: TGTGCCAGCAAGAAGCCAGGGGGTGGCTACACCTTC
D: TRBD1; J: TRBJ1-2; V: TRBV5-4; size: NA; CDR3: CASSLRGTAYGYTF; DNA: TGTGCCAGCAGCTTGAGGGGGACAGCCTATGGCTACACCTTC
D: NA; J: TRBJ1-5; V: TRBV24-1; size: few; CDR3: CATSDLEGFQPQHF; DNA: TGTGCCACCAGTGATTTGGAGGGTTTTCAGCCCCAGCATTTT
D: NA; J: TRBJ1-1; V: TRBV12-5; size: NA; CDR3: CASGLELPDTEAFF; DNA: TGTGCTAGTGGTTTGGAGTTGCCAGACACTGAAGCTTTCTTT
D: NA; J: TRBJ2-1; V: TRBV4-1; size: NA; CDR3: CASSQVGTRGIFEQFF; DNA: TGCGCCAGCAGCCAAGTCGGTACTAGGGGGATTTTTGAGCAGTTCTTC
D: NA; J: TRBJ2-2; V: TRBV12-5; size: few; CDR3: CASGLAGTGELFF; DNA: TGTGCTAGTGGTTTAGCAGGGACCGGGGAGCTGTTTTTT
D: NA; J: TRBJ2-1; V: TRBV2; size: NA; CDR3: CASRSTLLNRGNEQFF; DNA: TGTGCCAGCAGATCCACACTTTTAAACCGGGGCAATGAGCAGTTCTTC
D: NA; J: TRBJ1-3; V: TRBV7-8; size: NA; CDR3: CASSFTGEGFGNTIYF; DNA: TGTGCCAGCAGCTTTACGGGGGAGGGTTTCGGAAACACCATATATTTT
D: TRBD1; J: TRBJ2-2; V: TRBV10-3; size: NA; CDR3: CAISAIRDRPSGELFF; DNA: TGTGCCATCAGTGCCATTCGGGACAGGCCGTCCGGGGAGCTGTTTTTT
D: TRBD1; J: TRBJ1-2; V: TRBV3-1/TRBV3-2; size: NA; CDR3: CASSQDLGGYSYTF; DNA: TGTGCCAGCAGCCAAGATTTAGGGGGCTATAGCTACACCTTC
D: NA; J: TRBJ2-1; V: TRBV2; size: NA; CDR3: CASSEVASRYNEQFF; DNA: TGTGCCAGCAGTGAAGTGGCTAGCCGTTACAATGAGCAGTTCTTC
D: TRBD1; J: TRBJ1-5; V: TRBV28; size: NA; CDR3: CASSLPDRGPRLLTQHF; DNA: TGTGCCAGCAGTTTACCGGACAGGGGGCCCCGATTACTGACCCAGCATTTT
D: NA; J: TRBJ2-1; V: TRBV18; size: NA; CDR3: CASSPPSGHEQFF; DNA: TGTGCCAGCTCACCACCAAGCGGCCATGAGCAGTTCTTC
D: TRBD1; J: TRBJ2-2; V: TRBV4-3; size: NA; CDR3: CASSQDPGTGVGTGELFF; DNA: TGCGCCAGCAGCCAAGACCCCGGGACAGGGGTCGGCACCGGGGAGCTGTTTTTT
D: TRBD2; J: TRBJ2-1; V: TRBV5-1; size: NA; CDR3: CASSWGTSEYNEQFF; DNA: TGCGCCAGCAGCTGGGGGACTAGCGAGTACAATGAGCAGTTCTTC
D: TRBD2; J: TRBJ2-1; V: TRBV12-5; size: NA; CDR3: CASGFSIGTSGLYNEQFF; DNA: TGTGCTAGTGGTTTCTCGATCGGGACTAGCGGCCTGTACAATGAGCAGTTCTTC
D: NA; J: TRBJ2-7; V: TRBV7-2; size: NA; CDR3: CASSRRRFHEQYF; DNA: TGTGCCAGCTCCCGTCGGCGGTTTCACGAGCAGTACTTC
D: NA; J: TRBJ2-5; V: TRBV24-1; size: NA; CDR3: CATSGPNQETQYF; DNA: TGTGCCACCAGTGGTCCCAACCAAGAGACCCAGTACTTC
D: NA; J: TRBJ2-1; V: TRBV27; size: NA; CDR3: CASSYYNEQFF; DNA: TGTGCCAGCAGCTACTACAATGAGCAGTTCTTC
D: NA; J: TRBJ1-3; V: TRBV18; size: NA; CDR3: CASSRGAGSSGNTIYF; DNA: TGTGCCAGCTCACGGGGAGCCGGGAGCTCTGGAAACACCATATATTTT
D: TRBD1; J: TRBJ2-2; V: TRBV4-2; size: NA; CDR3: CASSHDRGDTGELFF; DNA: TGTGCCAGCAGCCACGACAGGGGTGACACCGGGGAGCTGTTTTTT
D: TRBD1; J: TRBJ1-1; V: TRBV18; size: few; CDR3: CASSATGTANTEAFF; DNA: TGTGCCAGCTCAGCCACCGGGACAGCAAACACTGAAGCTTTCTTT
D: NA; J: TRBJ2-7; V: TRBV7-2; size: NA; CDR3: CASSFWAGNEQYF; DNA: TGTGCCAGCAGCTTTTGGGCTGGAAACGAGCAGTACTTC
D: NA; J: TRBJ1-4; V: TRBV2; size: few; CDR3: CASSVDREKLFF; DNA: TGTGCCAGCAGCGTAGACAGGGAAAAACTGTTTTTT
D: NA; J: TRBJ1-5; V: TRBV27; size: NA; CDR3: CASSLSRQPQNQPQHF; DNA: TGTGCCAGCAGTTTAAGCCGACAGCCTCAGAATCAGCCCCAGCATTTT
D: TRBD1; J: TRBJ2-7; V: TRBV7-2; size: NA; CDR3: CASSSGTGWDEQYF; DNA: TGTGCCAGCAGCTCAGGGACAGGGTGGGACGAGCAGTACTTC
D: TRBD2; J: TRBJ2-5; V: TRBV29-1; size: few; CDR3: CSVRLLAGGGGETQYF; DNA: TGCAGCGTTCGTCTCCTAGCGGGAGGGGGCGGAGAGACCCAGTACTTC
D: TRBD1; J: TRBJ2-5; V: TRBV27; size: NA; CDR3: CAAGRGRWETQYF; DNA: TGTGCCGCGGGCAGGGGGCGGTGGGAGACCCAGTACTTC
D: NA; J: TRBJ1-4; V: TRBV7-2; size: NA; CDR3: CASSFLESGDEKLFF; DNA: TGTGCCAGCAGCTTTTTGGAATCAGGGGATGAAAAACTGTTTTTT
D: NA; J: TRBJ2-1; V: TRBV3-1/TRBV3-2; size: NA; CDR3: CASSQDRKGAYNEQFF; DNA: TGTGCCAGCAGCCAAGATCGGAAAGGAGCCTACAATGAGCAGTTCTTC
D: NA; J: TRBJ2-5; V: TRBV7-6; size: NA; CDR3: CASSLASGRGETQYF; DNA: TGTGCCAGCAGCTTAGCCTCCGGGAGAGGGGAGACCCAGTACTTC
D: NA; J: TRBJ2-7; V: TRBV28; size: NA; CDR3: CASSEIRGSSYEQYF; DNA: TGTGCCAGCAGCGAGATCCGGGGGAGCTCCTACGAGCAGTACTTC
D: TRBD2; J: TRBJ2-2; V: TRBV9; size: NA; CDR3: CASSVGGLAGSGELFF; DNA: TGTGCCAGCAGCGTAGGGGGACTAGCCGGGAGCGGGGAGCTGTTTTTT
D: TRBD2; J: TRBJ2-2; V: TRBV19; size: few; CDR3: CASRKREGNGELFF; DNA: TGTGCCAGTAGGAAGCGGGAGGGTAACGGGGAGCTGTTTTTT
D: TRBD1; J: TRBJ1-2; V: TRBV19; size: NA; CDR3: CASSARDRVYGYTF; DNA: TGTGCCAGTAGTGCCCGGGACAGGGTCTATGGCTACACCTTC
D: TRBD2; J: TRBJ2-1; V: TRBV24-1; size: NA; CDR3: CATSEWTSGKSYNEQFF; DNA: TGTGCCACCAGTGAATGGACTAGCGGGAAATCCTACAATGAGCAGTTCTTC
D: NA; J: TRBJ1-1; V: TRBV18; size: NA; CDR3: CASSRGRGTEAFF; DNA: TGTGCCAGCTCACGTGGGAGGGGGACTGAAGCTTTCTTT
D: NA; J: TRBJ1-2; V: TRBV7-9; size: NA; CDR3: CASSLGEGGINYGYTF; DNA: TGTGCCAGCAGCTTAGGGGAAGGCGGGATCAACTATGGCTACACCTTC
D: TRBD2; J: TRBJ2-2; V: TRBV28; size: NA; CDR3: CASSTSGWLAGGVWTGELFF; DNA: TGTGCCAGCAGCACATCAGGGTGGCTAGCGGGAGGGGTTTGGACCGGGGAGCTGTTTTTT
D: NA; J: TRBJ1-6; V: TRBV14; size: NA; CDR3: CTSSQDVACLNSPLHF; DNA: TGTACCAGCAGCCAAGATGTAGCCTGTCTTAATTCACCCCTCCACTTT
D: TRBD2; J: TRBJ2-3; V: TRBV2; size: NA; CDR3: CASSVASGSPDTQYF; DNA: TGTGCCAGCAGTGTGGCTAGCGGGAGTCCAGATACGCAGTATTTT
D: NA; J: TRBJ1-2; V: TRBV18; size: NA; CDR3: CASSPPPGFNYGYTF; DNA: TGTGCCAGCTCACCACCCCCAGGATTTAACTATGGCTACACCTTC
D: NA; J: TRBJ2-5; V: TRBV20-1; size: NA; CDR3: CSARATGTQYF; DNA: TGCAGTGCTAGAGCCACAGGGACCCAGTACTTC
D: TRBD1; J: TRBJ1-5; V: TRBV19; size: once; CDR3: CASSRGTGPTQPQHF; DNA: TGTGCCAGTAGTAGGGGGACAGGCCCGACTCAGCCCCAGCATTTT
D: TRBD1; J: TRBJ2-1; V: TRBV27; size: NA; CDR3: CASSYPYRTGYNEQFF; DNA: TGTGCCAGCAGTTATCCATACCGGACAGGCTACAATGAGCAGTTCTTC